This TCR beta chain was found in a study of T cells in Graves' hyperthyroidism and ophthalmopathy. There were TCR beta CDR3 regions amplified from RNA transcripts. When the TCR CDR3 underwent first-round RT-PCR, the HTBI primer set was used. TCRdb itself ran the multiplex PCR reads through MiXCR, one entry per CDR3 protein. The sample comprises about 300,000 distinct CDR3 sequences, 15% to 20% of which are singletons, and 35% to 40% rests with the top ten. This clonotype showed up just a few times. Sequencing was carried out using blood. The source is a man aged 50 to 59 with Graves' ophthalmopathy.

The CDR3 sequence: CASSYSLGYEQYF. CDR3 nucleotide sequence: TGTGCCAGCAGTTACTCCCTTGGGTACGAGCAGTACTTC. The chain uses TRBV6-2 or TRBV6-3 and TRBJ2-7, with D uncertain. CDR1 MNHEY and CDR2 SVGEGT come from the germline V gene. The V end lost 0 bases, the J end lost 4 bases, and 7 bases lay between the germline ends. The CDR3 loop spans 13 amino acids.